A selection of T cell receptor beta chains follows, all from one sample in a study of T cells after yellow fever vaccination. Via MiXCR, TCRdb re-called the 5' RACE reads, giving one row per CDR3 protein. The sample holds about 250,000 distinct CDR3 sequences, roughly 3.5% seen once. This specimen was PBMCs, taken 15 days after the yellow fever booster vaccination. These receptor sequences come from a man aged 18 to 29 who received the YFV17D yellow fever vaccine. CDR3s include the opening cysteine and the closing phenylalanine or tryptophan. D genes are given only for firm matches. For some rows the clone size is stated as once, few or many, or as a class when expanded; others skip it.

clone_size	d_call	v_call	j_call	cdr3_aa	cdr3_nt
many	-	TRBV5-1	TRBJ2-1	CASSLPGNEQFF	TGCGCCAGCAGCTTACCGGGCAATGAGCAGTTCTTC
-	-	TRBV15	TRBJ1-6	CATGDSPLHF	TGTGCCACCGGGGATTCACCCCTCCACTTT
many	-	TRBV5-1	TRBJ2-1	CASSFSAGALVEQFF	TGCGCCAGCAGCTTCTCGGCGGGCGCCTTAGTTGAGCAGTTCTTC
many	TRBD1	TRBV5-1	TRBJ2-3	CASIRTGGSDTQYF	TGCGCCAGTATTCGGACAGGGGGCTCAGATACGCAGTATTTT
many	TRBD1	TRBV6-1	TRBJ2-6	CASSKDRAGANVLTF	TGTGCCAGCAGCAAAGACAGGGCTGGGGCCAACGTCCTGACTTTC
many	TRBD2	TRBV6-5	TRBJ2-3	CASRRLAGGSGTQYF	TGTGCCAGCAGGAGGCTAGCGGGGGGATCCGGTACGCAGTATTTT
many	TRBD1	TRBV12-3/TRBV12-4	TRBJ1-4	CASRYAGTVHEKLFF	TGTGCCAGCAGGTACGCCGGGACAGTCCATGAAAAACTGTTTTTT
many	-	TRBV12-3/TRBV12-4	TRBJ1-1	CASSLGQPNTEAFF	TGTGCCAGCAGTTTAGGACAGCCGAACACTGAAGCTTTCTTT
many	-	TRBV27	TRBJ2-7	CAAAPRGAYEQYF	TGTGCCGCCGCGCCCAGGGGGGCGTACGAGCAGTACTTC
many	-	TRBV5-6	TRBJ1-2	CASSRGGGAYGYTF	TGTGCCAGCAGCCGGGGTGGGGGAGCTTATGGCTACACCTTC
many	-	TRBV12-3/TRBV12-4	TRBJ2-7	CASSLGWVYEQYF	TGTGCCAGCAGCTTAGGCTGGGTCTACGAGCAGTACTTC
many	-	TRBV15	TRBJ2-3	CATSRDRGTGTDTQYF	TGTGCCACCAGCAGAGACCGGGGTACGGGCACAGATACGCAGTATTTT
many	-	TRBV7-2	TRBJ1-5	CASSLAPTQNQPQHF	TGTGCCAGCAGCTTAGCACCGACTCAAAATCAGCCCCAGCATTTT
many	TRBD1	TRBV18	TRBJ1-6	CASSPLDREGSPLHF	TGTGCCAGCTCACCATTGGACAGGGAGGGTTCACCCCTCCACTTT
many	-	TRBV13	TRBJ2-5	CASSLSGSGARGETQYF	TGTGCCAGCAGCTTAAGTGGGTCGGGGGCGCGTGGTGAGACCCAGTACTTC
many	-	TRBV11-2	TRBJ2-1	CASSARGWEQFF	TGTGCCAGCAGCGCCAGGGGCTGGGAGCAGTTCTTC
many	-	TRBV2	TRBJ1-2	CASRLEVTFNYGYTF	TGTGCCAGCAGACTTGAAGTGACTTTCAACTATGGCTACACCTTC
many	-	TRBV6-5	TRBJ2-3	CASSYSHPGGTDTQYF	TGTGCCAGCAGTTACAGTCATCCCGGCGGCACAGATACGCAGTATTTT
few	TRBD1	TRBV20-1	TRBJ1-4	CSANSRDRGWNEKLFF	TGCAGTGCAAACTCTAGGGACAGGGGGTGGAATGAAAAACTGTTTTTT
-	-	TRBV21-1	TRBJ1-4	CASSRRPPPVSNEKLFF	TGTGCCAGCAGCCGCAGGCCCCCCCCGGTATCTAATGAAAAACTGTTTTTT